The TCR beta chain under discussion was sequenced for a study of blood T cell repertoires in COVID-19. V dropped 2 bases and J dropped 4; count of bases not matched to a gene: 5. From germline, CDR1 is MGHDK and CDR2 SYGVNS. The length of the CDR3 is 15 residues. In the source study's methods: Quantification of nucleated cells was approximated via reference gene primer amplification. The protocol was immunoSEQ multiplex PCR, while the TCRdb copy is restricted to in-frame clones and leaves out a portion. That table gives V, J and clone size, and the DNA gave D and trimming. The repertoire holds around 310,000 clones, with around 89% as singletons. Clinical histories supplied by participants themselves formed the basis of cohort assignment. Recovered Cohort 3 donors showed two negative PCRs, clearance, or symptom resolution.

The V gene is TRBV25-1, the J gene TRBJ2-3, with 8 positions matching TRBD1. The sequencing input was PBMCs or T cells enriched from blood (not recorded which). The clonotype was recovered from a woman aged 40 to 50 who had recovered from COVID-19. The CDR3 DNA reads TGTGCCAGCAGTGAACCGGACAGGGACCCAGATACGCAGTATTTT. This codes for CASSEPDRDPDTQYF.